This T cell receptor beta chain was found in a study of cytomegalovirus exposure and HLA in healthy donors. Looking at the study overall: Findings of an earlier analysis included some 110 million unique TCR beta sequences from 200 million or so T cells. Study-wide results and caveats: Reports credit the classifier with highly specific, highly sensitive diagnosis of cytomegalovirus status. As immune exposure information, only CMV serostatus was available. Most TCR sequences were uncommon, yet certain public TCRs appeared in many donors.

The PCR made use of 60 Vbeta and 13 Jbeta primers. The repertoire was sequenced with immunoSEQ multiplex PCR; TCRdb's copy has only in-frame clones and lacks some. The data contain a few hundred thousand clones, 92% of them singletons. Germline loops: CDR1 LNHNV, CDR2 YYDKDF (reference sequence). This CDR3 comprises 16 residues. The trim removed 0 bases at V and 3 bases at J, leaving 5 bases unmatched. As regards this clone: Its antigen is not identified.

This clonotype originated in a girl aged 2-10 years in good health and CMV-seronegative. The sequenced sample consisted of PBMCs. The chain combines TRBV15 with TRBJ2-3; 8 nucleotides agree with TRBD1. Here the CDR3 DNA reads TGTGCCACCAGCAGAGAATTGGGACAGGCAACAGATACGCAGTATTTT. Amino acid sequence: CATSRELGQATDTQYF.